Listed here are 12 T cell receptor beta chains from one sample, sequenced in a study of control samples from healthy donors and cancer patients. Here immunoSEQ multiplex PCR was the method, and the copy in TCRdb shows in-frame clones only, minus some. The sample has approximately 74,000 clones, about 94% seen once. Material for sequencing was blood. The receptor set was obtained from a woman in her twenties or thirties in good health.

The rearrangement links TRBV23-1 to TRBJ2-2, with D perhaps given as TRBD1 or TRBD2 (8 bases each). TRBV23-1 is an open reading frame whose function is uncertain. V was clipped by 6 bases and J by 5 bases, with 34 bases between them. The CDR3 contains 21 residues. The CDR3 nucleotides are TGCGCCAGCAGCCCTATAATGACAGGGGCCAGCGGGGGAAAGAAGACCGGGGAGCTGTTTTTT. Translated, it gives CASSPIMTGASGGKKTGELFF.

As regards this clone: A junction end diverges from the germline sequence, so it may reflect a read error. The V gene is TRBV19, the J gene TRBJ1-1; D unclear. The CDR3 loop spans 11 amino acids. In germline, CDR1 is LNHDA, CDR2 SQIVND (reference sequence). The CDR3 region is CASTSQAEGFF. CDR3 DNA: TGTGCCAGTACCTCCCAGGCTGAAGGTTTCTTT.

The chain couples TRBV5-1 to TRBJ2-1; D could derive from TRBD1 or TRBD2 (5 bases each). The ends were cut back, 3 bases at V and 8 bases at J, with 12 bases in the middle. Germline values: CDR1 SGHRS, CDR2 YFSETQ. The CDR3 has 13 residues. CDR3 in amino acids: CASSSGRGDEQFF. CDR3 nucleotide sequence: TGCGCCAGCAGCTCCGGAAGGGGAGATGAGCAGTTCTTC.

The gene calls are TRBV3-1 (or the pseudogene TRBV3-2) and TRBJ1-1; D gene unclear. Trimming pared 2 bases from V and 1 base from J, leaving 11 bases between. The CDR3 contains 15 residues. The germline V gene has CDR1 LGHDT and CDR2 YNNKEL (reference sequence). The CDR3 nucleotides read TGTGCCAGCAGCCAACTCCCTTGGGGGAACACTGAAGCTTTCTTT. Protein sequence: CASSQLPWGNTEAFF.

V usage is TRBV30 and J usage is TRBJ1-1; D not certain. This CDR3 has 12 residues. Per the germline V gene, CDR1 is GTSNPN and CDR2 is SVGIG (reference sequence). V was clipped by 7 bases and J by 3 bases, with 12 bases between them. DNA of the CDR3: TGTGCCTCCGCCGTCGGTTACACTGAAGCTTTCTTT. It is translated as CASAVGYTEAFF.

The chain employs TRBV11-3 and TRBJ2-3, with 10 bases that match TRBD2. V lost 8 bases, J lost 5 bases, and 10 bases stayed unmatched. The CDR3 is made up of 15 amino acids. From germline, CDR1 is SGHNT and CDR2 YENEEA. The CDR3 nucleotides read TGTGCCAGCGGTGGATCTAGCGGGGGCGGAGATACGCAGTATTTT. This gives the protein CASGGSSGGGDTQYF. Looking up the rest from reference TRBV11-3 and TRBJ2-3 gives the full variable domain: EAGVVQSPRYKIIEKKQPVAFWCNPISGHNTLYWYLQNLGQGPELLIRYENEEAVDDSQLPKDRFSAERLKGVDSTLKIQPAELGDSAVYLCASGGSSGGGDTQYFGPGTRLTVL.

The V call is TRBV6-6, the J call TRBJ2-7; either TRBD1 or TRBD2 may supply D (5 bases each). The CDR3 has 13 amino acids. CDR1 is MNHNY, CDR2 SVGAGI, per germline (reference sequence). V was shortened by 6 bases and J by 2 bases, with 11 bases between the two germline ends. In DNA form, the CDR3 reads TGTGCCAGCAGCCGGGACGGGACCTACGAGCAGTACGTC. It yields the protein CASSRDGTYEQYV.

The rearrangement joins TRBV4-1 to TRBJ1-2; D ambiguous. Trimming took off 2 bases at V and 3 bases at J, with 16 bases between the two ends. This CDR3 is built from 16 residues. Germline CDR1 is MGHRA and CDR2 is YSYEKL. CDR3 nucleotide sequence: TGCGCCAGCAGCCAAAGATCTCAAGTTGAGGACTATGGCTACACCTTC. Its translation is CASSQRSQVEDYGYTF.

This clone was seen only a few times. The genes are TRBV6-1 and TRBJ1-2; unclear D gene. The CDR3 totals 14 residues. V lost 2 bases and J lost 8, with 15 bases in between. Germline V gene sequence: CDR1 MNHNS, CDR2 SASEGT. DNA of the CDR3: TGTGCCAGCAGTGAACTTCACGAGGTAGGAGGCTACACCTTC. Translation: CASSELHEVGGYTF.

This chain uses TRBV3-1 (or the pseudogene TRBV3-2) with TRBJ1-2, with 9 positions matching TRBD1. Trimming at V came to 4 bases and at J to 2 bases, leaving 8 bases not matched to a gene. Germline V gene data show CDR1 as LGHDT and CDR2 as YNNKEL (reference sequence). CDR3 length equals 16 residues. The CDR3 nucleotides are TGTGCCAGCAGCCCGATTCGGACAGGGGTAAACTATGGCTACACCTTC. It encodes CASSPIRTGVNYGYTF.

The gene calls are TRBV19 and TRBJ1-6; possible D gene TRBD1, 5 bases. Looked up from germline, CDR1 is LNHDA and CDR2 is SQIVND (reference sequence). V was pared by 4 bases and J by 5 bases, with 9 bases between. The CDR3 loop spans 14 amino acids. The CDR3 region has the DNA TGTGCCAGTAGTACGGACATGAATAATTCACCCCTCCACTTT. It is translated as CASSTDMNNSPLHF.

This clone showed up just a few times. The chain recombines TRBV11-2 with TRBJ1-1; 7 nucleotides align to TRBD1. Per the germline V gene, CDR1 is SGHAT and CDR2 is FQNNGV. The CDR3 contains 15 residues. The junction had 6 bases not matched to a gene; V was cut back by 1 base and J by 4 bases. The CDR3 here is CASSLGGRGGTEAFF. DNA for the CDR3: TGTGCCAGCAGCTTAGGGGGCAGGGGGGGCACTGAAGCTTTCTTT.